Listed below are T cell receptor beta chains from one sample, sequenced in a study of OX40 agonist ivuxolimab in advanced cancers. Sequencing was performed with immunoSEQ multiplex PCR; in TCRdb, only in-frame clones are kept and a portion is missing. Of tens of thousands of clones listed, around 80% were seen once; the top ten hold 1.5% to 2%. The material sequenced was CD4+ or CD8+ T cells sorted from blood, taken in a trial of the OX40 agonist ivuxolimab. Every receptor here comes from an adult with an advanced solid tumor such as melanoma, head and neck, liver or kidney cancer. Both conserved end residues are part of each CDR3. Fields, in order: CDR3 protein, CDR3 DNA, V gene, clone size, CDR3 length, J gene, D gene. The D gene is left open where the match is weak. For some rows the clone size is stated as once, few or many, or as a class when expanded; others skip it.

CASRPHGGSTDTQYF	TGTGCCAGTCGACCTCACGGGGGGAGCACAGATACGCAGTATTTT	TRBV19	NA	15	TRBJ2-3	TRBD2
CASSLAGGQGLAGQYNEQFF	TGCGCCAGCAGCTTGGCTGGGGGACAGGGACTAGCGGGACAATACAATGAGCAGTTCTTC	TRBV5-1	NA	20	TRBJ2-1	TRBD2
CASSESSSTDTQYF	TGCGCCAGCAGTGAGTCGAGTAGCACAGATACGCAGTATTTT	TRBV10-1	NA	14	TRBJ2-3	NA
CASRLGPNQPQHF	TGCGCCAGCAGGTTGGGGCCTAATCAGCCCCAGCATTTT	TRBV5-1	NA	13	TRBJ1-5	NA
CASSFPTVPYEQYF	TGTGCCAGCAGCTTCCCCACAGTGCCCTACGAGCAGTACTTC	TRBV7-2	NA	14	TRBJ2-7	NA
CATSRRMTGRSASEAFF	TGTGCCACCAGCAGACGAATGACAGGGAGGAGTGCTTCTGAAGCTTTCTTT	TRBV15	few	17	TRBJ1-1	TRBD1
CASSPPSDQPQHF	TGTGCCAGCAGTCCCCCCTCGGATCAGCCCCAGCATTTT	TRBV28	NA	13	TRBJ1-5	NA
CASSLGGEGRTDTQYF	TGTGCCAGCAGCTTAGGGGGGGAGGGAAGGACAGATACGCAGTATTTT	TRBV7-8	NA	16	TRBJ2-3	TRBD2
CSASRGDTQYF	TGCAGTGCTAGTCGGGGAGATACGCAGTATTTT	TRBV20-1	NA	11	TRBJ2-3	NA
CASRLGQNTEAFF	TGTGCCAGCAGATTAGGACAGAACACTGAAGCTTTCTTT	TRBV6-1	NA	13	TRBJ1-1	NA
CASSIRRGIGAFF	TGTGCCAGTAGTATAAGGCGCGGGATTGGCGCTTTCTTT	TRBV19	NA	13	TRBJ1-1	NA
CASSLSAGRGYTF	TGTGCCAGCAGTTTAAGTGCGGGGCGCGGCTACACCTTC	TRBV28	NA	13	TRBJ1-2	NA
CASSKGLARETQYF	TGTGCCAGCAGCAAGGGACTAGCCCGAGAGACCCAGTACTTC	TRBV7-2	few	14	TRBJ2-5	TRBD2
CASSHAGGTDTQYF	TGCGCCAGCAGCCACGCGGGAGGCACAGATACGCAGTATTTT	TRBV4-3	NA	14	TRBJ2-3	TRBD2
CASSLSLETQYF	TGTGCCAGCAGTTTATCGTTAGAGACCCAGTACTTC	TRBV28	NA	12	TRBJ2-5	NA
CASSVAGVPGELFF	TGTGCCAGTTCCGTAGCGGGAGTCCCCGGGGAGCTGTTTTTT	TRBV19	NA	14	TRBJ2-2	TRBD2
CASLSGRVSEQYF	TGTGCCAGTCTTAGCGGGAGAGTATCCGAGCAGTACTTC	TRBV28	NA	13	TRBJ2-7	TRBD2
CASSYTTGQGGYTF	TGTGCCAGCAGTTACACGACGGGACAGGGTGGCTACACCTTC	TRBV6-5	NA	14	TRBJ1-2	TRBD1
CASSLVWGSSVVNIQYF	TGTGCCAGCAGCTTAGTCTGGGGCAGTTCGGTGGTAAACATTCAGTACTTC	TRBV7-9	few	17	TRBJ2-4	NA
CASSFLGRPYEQYF	TGTGCCAGCAGCTTCCTAGGGCGCCCCTACGAGCAGTACTTC	TRBV11-2	NA	14	TRBJ2-7	NA
CASSRRDGGYTF	TGCGCCAGCAGCAGGAGGGATGGAGGCTACACCTTC	TRBV5-1	NA	12	TRBJ1-2	NA
CASSPTTPGKGRKYTQYF	TGTGCCAGCAGTCCCACAACCCCGGGCAAAGGGAGGAAGTATACGCAGTATTTT	TRBV7-3	NA	18	TRBJ2-3	NA
CASSPQDRETQYF	TGCGCCAGCAGCCCCCAAGATAGGGAGACCCAGTACTTC	TRBV4-1	NA	13	TRBJ2-5	NA
CASSLRTGNYGYTF	TGTGCCAGCAGCTTGCGGACAGGGAACTATGGCTACACCTTC	TRBV5-6	few	14	TRBJ1-2	TRBD1
CASSLQGAGTTEAFF	TGTGCCAGCAGCTTGCAGGGGGCCGGAACAACTGAAGCTTTCTTT	TRBV7-2	NA	15	TRBJ1-1	TRBD1
CASSPQIGSYEQYF	TGTGCCAGCAGCCCTCAGATAGGATCGTACGAGCAGTACTTC	TRBV11-2	NA	14	TRBJ2-7	NA
CASQRYVLAGNEQYF	TGTGCCAGCCAACGGTACGTCCTCGCGGGAAACGAGCAGTACTTC	TRBV2	NA	15	TRBJ2-7	NA
CASSFKGPSEQHF	TGTGCCAGCAGCTTTAAAGGGCCCTCCGAGCAGCACTTC	TRBV7-2	once	13	TRBJ2-7	NA
CASSVRTGGYEQYF	TGTGCCAGCAGTGTTAGGACAGGGGGCTACGAGCAGTACTTC	TRBV2	NA	14	TRBJ2-7	TRBD1
CASSLTSGSFDEQFF	TGTGCCAGCAGCTTGACTAGCGGGAGTTTCGATGAGCAGTTCTTC	TRBV7-2	NA	15	TRBJ2-1	TRBD2
CASSLTGDRKTQYF	TGTGCCAGCAGTCTTACCGGGGACAGAAAGACCCAGTACTTC	TRBV28	few	14	TRBJ2-5	TRBD1
CASSNPAQRELVYNEQFF	TGTGCCAGCAGCAACCCAGCCCAGCGGGAGCTTGTCTACAATGAGCAGTTCTTC	TRBV7-9	NA	18	TRBJ2-1	TRBD2
CASRPTSGTYNEQFF	TGTGCCAGTAGACCAACTAGCGGAACCTACAATGAGCAGTTCTTC	TRBV19	NA	15	TRBJ2-1	TRBD2
CASSPRAGRQNEQFF	TGTGCCAGCAGTCCCCGGGCGGGCCGACAAAATGAGCAGTTCTTC	TRBV6-6	few	15	TRBJ2-1	NA
CASSAKPLMSFF	TGTGCCAGTAGTGCCAAACCGCTCATGAGCTTCTTT	TRBV19	few	12	TRBJ1-1	NA
CASSEAGGYTDTQYF	TGTGCCAGCAGTGAAGCGGGAGGTTACACAGATACGCAGTATTTT	TRBV6-4	NA	15	TRBJ2-3	TRBD2
CASSPDRGGNEQFF	TGTGCCAGCAGCCCCGATAGAGGGGGCAATGAGCAGTTCTTC	TRBV11-2	NA	14	TRBJ2-1	NA
CASTRTGGNQPQHF	TGTGCCAGCACCAGGACAGGGGGCAATCAGCCCCAGCATTTT	TRBV6-6	NA	14	TRBJ1-5	TRBD1
CASVPAKVQETQYF	TGTGCCAGCGTCCCAGCGAAGGTCCAAGAGACCCAGTACTTC	TRBV6-6	NA	14	TRBJ2-5	NA
CASSIEPINEQFF	TGTGCCAGTAGTATAGAACCGATTAATGAGCAGTTCTTC	TRBV19	NA	13	TRBJ2-1	NA
CASSLSLNSPLHF	TGTGCCAGCAGTTTATCACTGAATTCACCCCTCCACTTT	TRBV28	NA	13	TRBJ1-6	NA
CASSTPAGGNTEAFF	TGTGCCAGCAGTACCCCTGCGGGGGGGAACACTGAAGCTTTCTTT	TRBV28	NA	15	TRBJ1-1	NA
CASSPPGLAEYGYTF	TGTGCCAGCAGTCCACCAGGGCTAGCGGAGTATGGCTACACCTTC	TRBV7-6	NA	15	TRBJ1-2	NA
CASSRGRGSYEQYF	TGTGCCAGCAGCCGGGGGCGGGGCTCCTACGAGCAGTACTTC	TRBV9	NA	14	TRBJ2-7	NA
CSSNQGNTEAFF	TGCAGCTCTAACCAGGGGAACACTGAAGCTTTCTTT	TRBV29-1	NA	12	TRBJ1-1	NA
CASSLEVGELFF	TGTGCCAGCAGCTTAGAGGTTGGTGAGCTGTTTTTT	TRBV7-2	NA	12	TRBJ2-2	NA
CASRQSGDTQYF	TGTGCCAGTAGACAAAGTGGGGATACGCAGTATTTT	TRBV19	few	12	TRBJ2-3	NA
CASSLNPRGSNDEQFF	TGTGCCAGCAGCTTAAACCCAAGGGGGTCCAATGATGAGCAGTTCTTC	TRBV7-3	once	16	TRBJ2-1	NA
CASSIESGANVLTF	TGTGCCAGTAGTATCGAGTCTGGGGCCAACGTCCTGACTTTC	TRBV19	NA	14	TRBJ2-6	NA
CASSLYGEARHEQYF	TGTGCCAGCAGCCTCTACGGCGAGGCTCGCCACGAGCAGTACTTC	TRBV14	NA	15	TRBJ2-7	NA
CASSPRTALAKNIQYF	TGTGCCAGCAGCCCTAGGACAGCTTTAGCCAAAAACATTCAGTACTTC	TRBV5-6	NA	16	TRBJ2-4	NA
CASSLVAQGVRNTIYF	TGTGCCAGCAGCTTAGTGGCCCAGGGGGTGAGAAACACCATATATTTT	TRBV7-2	NA	16	TRBJ1-3	TRBD1
CASSIQGGGTGELFF	TGTGCCAGCAGCATACAGGGAGGCGGCACCGGGGAGCTGTTTTTT	TRBV28	NA	15	TRBJ2-2	NA
CASSLGASKNIQYF	TGTGCCAGCTCCTTAGGAGCATCCAAAAACATTCAGTACTTC	TRBV18	NA	14	TRBJ2-4	NA